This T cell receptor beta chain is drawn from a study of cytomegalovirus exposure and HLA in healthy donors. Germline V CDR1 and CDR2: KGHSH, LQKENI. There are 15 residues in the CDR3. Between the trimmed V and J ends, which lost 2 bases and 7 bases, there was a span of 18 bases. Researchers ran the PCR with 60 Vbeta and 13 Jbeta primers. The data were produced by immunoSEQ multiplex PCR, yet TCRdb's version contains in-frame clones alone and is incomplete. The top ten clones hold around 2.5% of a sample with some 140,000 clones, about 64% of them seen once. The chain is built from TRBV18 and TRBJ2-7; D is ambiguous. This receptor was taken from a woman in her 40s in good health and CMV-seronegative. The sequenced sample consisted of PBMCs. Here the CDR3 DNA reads TGTGCCAGCTCACCATTGGCCAGGCCCCCCTCGGAGCAGTACTTC. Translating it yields CASSPLARPPSEQYF.